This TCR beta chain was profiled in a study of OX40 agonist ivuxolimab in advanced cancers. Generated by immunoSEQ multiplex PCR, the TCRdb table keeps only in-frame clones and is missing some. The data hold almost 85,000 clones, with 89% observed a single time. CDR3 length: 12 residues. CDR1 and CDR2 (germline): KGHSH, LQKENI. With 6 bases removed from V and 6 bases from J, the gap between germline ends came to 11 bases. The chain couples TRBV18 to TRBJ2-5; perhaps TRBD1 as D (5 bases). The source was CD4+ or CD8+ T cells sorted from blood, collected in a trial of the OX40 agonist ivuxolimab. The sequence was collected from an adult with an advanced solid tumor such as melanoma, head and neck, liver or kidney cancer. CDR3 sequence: CASSAQGKTQYF. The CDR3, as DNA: TGTGCCAGCTCGGCGCAGGGCAAGACCCAGTACTTC.